The clone carrying this T cell receptor beta chain was recorded only once. The record originates from a study of blood T cell repertoires in COVID-19. The assay was immunoSEQ multiplex PCR, and TCRdb's table has in-frame clones only and misses some. The profile shows 110,000 to 150,000 clones, approximately 79% of them singletons. With 10 bases removed from V and 0 bases from J, the gap between germline ends came to 15 bases. CDR1 is MDHEN, CDR2 SYDVKM, per germline. CDR3 length: 14 residues. The sample comprised peripheral blood. The chain joins TRBV28 to TRBJ1-2; no definite D call. This sequence was found in a man aged 50-60 years with active or convalescent COVID-19. The CDR3 reads CAIRLGKANYGYTF. DNA for the CDR3: TGTGCCATCCGACTAGGGAAGGCTAACTATGGCTACACCTTC.